These 13 T cell receptor beta chains were sequenced from one sample in a study of blood T cell repertoires in COVID-19. Profiled with immunoSEQ multiplex PCR; TCRdb holds only in-frame clones, not every one. The sample shows under 300,000 clones, less than 85% of them seen only once. The sequenced material came from peripheral blood. These receptors were obtained from an elderly woman with active or convalescent COVID-19.

V is TRBV3-1 (or the pseudogene TRBV3-2) and J is TRBJ2-5; D perhaps matches TRBD2 (5 bases). V lost 1 base to trimming and J lost 5 bases, with 14 bases between them. The germline gives CDR1 LGHDT, CDR2 YNNKEL (reference sequence). The CDR3 extends over 15 amino acids. The CDR3 DNA sequence: TGTGCCAGCAGCCAAGTAATGACGGGGTCGGAGACCCAGTACTTC. Its translation is CASSQVMTGSETQYF.

This sequence joins TRBV25-1 and TRBJ2-6; 7 positions match TRBD1. The J segment lost 1 base and the V segment lost 5 bases, leaving 2 bases of the junction unmatched. In germline, CDR1 is MGHDK, CDR2 SYGVNS. The CDR3 consists of 15 residues. In DNA, the CDR3 is TGTGCCAGCAGTTCGACAGGGTCTGGGGCCAACGTCCTGACTTTC. Its protein product is CASSSTGSGANVLTF.

The chain joins TRBV27 to TRBJ2-7; the match to TRBD2 covers 10 bases. Germline V lookup: CDR1 MNHEY, CDR2 SMNVEV (reference sequence). The CDR3 extends over 16 amino acids. V was clipped by 2 bases and J by 2 bases; unmatched bases: 6. The CDR3 is CASSLRSSGGAYEQYF. The CDR3 region has the DNA TGTGCCAGCAGTTTACGCTCTAGCGGGGGAGCCTACGAGCAGTACTTC.

Here the CDR3 reads CASETGGGQPQHF. The CDR3 coding sequence is TGTGCTTCCGAAACAGGGGGTGGGCAGCCCCAGCATTTT. The chain joins TRBV30 to TRBJ1-5; 8 bases map to TRBD1. There are 13 residues in the CDR3. CDR1 is GTSNPN, CDR2 SVGIG, per germline (reference sequence).

The chain joins TRBV28 to TRBJ2-7, with D unclear. The CDR3 covers 13 residues. Germline V gene sequence: CDR1 MDHEN, CDR2 SYDVKM. V lost 6 bases, J lost 4 bases, and 13 bases lay in between. Here the CDR3 reads CASSSGQIYEQYF. The CDR3 DNA is TGTGCCAGCAGCTCTGGGCAAATTTACGAGCAGTACTTC.

The chain combines TRBV3-1 (or the pseudogene TRBV3-2) with TRBJ2-7; no definite D call. The length of the CDR3 is 14 residues. Germline V gene lookup returns CDR1 LGHDT and CDR2 YNNKEL (reference sequence). V shed 0 bases and J shed 6 bases, with 12 bases lying between them. The CDR3 loop reads CASSQEVAGGEQYF. The CDR3 DNA sequence: TGTGCCAGCAGCCAAGAGGTGGCCGGCGGCGAGCAGTACTTC.

The chain employs TRBV3-1 (or the pseudogene TRBV3-2) and TRBJ2-1; D possibly corresponds to TRBD2 (5 bases). The V gene's germline CDR1 is LGHDT and CDR2 YNNKEL (reference sequence). V lost 3 bases, J lost 2 bases, and 5 bases lay in between. The CDR3 totals 13 residues. The CDR3 DNA is TGTGCCAGCAGCCACGGGGCCTACAATGAGCAGTTCTTC. It encodes CASSHGAYNEQFF.

J is TRBJ1-1 and V is TRBV10-3, with D perhaps TRBD1 (5 bases). The CDR3 contains 14 residues. The germline V gene encodes CDR1 ENHRY and CDR2 SYGVKD. V lost 6 bases, J lost 0 bases, and 11 bases lay in between. The chain's CDR3 is CAIRADSMNTEAFF. The CDR3, as DNA: TGTGCCATCAGGGCCGACAGTATGAACACTGAAGCTTTCTTT.

J is TRBJ2-1 and V is TRBV3-1 (or the pseudogene TRBV3-2); a weak D match, TRBD2 (6 bases). Germline V gives CDR1 LGHDT, CDR2 YNNKEL (reference sequence). The CDR3 runs 14 residues. The ends were cut back, 3 bases at V and 10 bases at J, with 16 bases in the middle. The CDR3 here is CASSHRAGLREQFF. DNA of the CDR3: TGTGCCAGCAGCCACCGCGCGGGGCTTCGGGAGCAGTTCTTC.

This chain links TRBV29-1 with TRBJ2-5; tentatively, D is TRBD2 (6 bases). The germline gives CDR1 SQVTM, CDR2 ANQGSEA. V dropped 6 bases and J dropped 2 bases, with 19 bases sitting between them. The CDR3 extends over 15 amino acids. The chain's CDR3 is CSVVNPGVPQETQYF. In DNA, the CDR3 is TGCAGCGTCGTAAACCCGGGGGTTCCTCAAGAGACCCAGTACTTC.

The gene calls are TRBV18 and TRBJ1-5, with D possibly being TRBD1 (6 bases). The CDR3 has 14 residues. Germline CDR1 is KGHSH and CDR2 is LQKENI. Trimming took 2 bases from V and 7 from J, leaving 12 bases between them. The CDR3 loop is CASSPNRDGQPQHF. Here the CDR3 DNA reads TGTGCCAGCTCACCAAACAGGGATGGGCAGCCCCAGCATTTT.

This rearrangement joins TRBV7-9 to TRBJ2-1; D remains unclear. Trimming removed 8 bases at V and 7 bases at J, with 6 bases between. This CDR3 comprises 10 residues. Germline CDR1 reads SEHNR; CDR2 reads FQNEAQ (reference sequence). CDR3 in amino acids: CASDNNEQFF. In nucleotides, the CDR3 is TGTGCCAGCGACAATAATGAGCAGTTCTTC.

V gene TRBV5-1 combines with J gene TRBJ1-4, with D hard to call. CDR3 length equals 14 residues. Germline values: CDR1 SGHRS, CDR2 YFSETQ. Deletions cut 10 bases from V and 0 bases from J, with 13 bases between. The CDR3 is CASRTTPTNEKLFF. CDR3 in DNA: TGCGCCTCTCGGACTACGCCAACTAATGAAAAACTGTTTTTT.